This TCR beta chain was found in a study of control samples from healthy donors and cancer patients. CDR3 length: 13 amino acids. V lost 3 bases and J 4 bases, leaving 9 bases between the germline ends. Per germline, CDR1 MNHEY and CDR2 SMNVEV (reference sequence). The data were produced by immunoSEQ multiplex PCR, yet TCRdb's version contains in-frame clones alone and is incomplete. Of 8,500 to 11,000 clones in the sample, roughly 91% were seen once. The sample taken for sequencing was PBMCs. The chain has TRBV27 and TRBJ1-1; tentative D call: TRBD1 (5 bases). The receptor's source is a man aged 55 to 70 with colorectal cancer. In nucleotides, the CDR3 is TGTGCCAGCAGTTTCGGCAGGGCCACTGAAGCTTTCTTT. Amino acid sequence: CASSFGRATEAFF.